What follows are 24 T cell receptor beta chains derived from one specimen sequenced in a study of shared clonotypes between healthy human individuals. CD45RO-negative, CCR7-positively selected cells formed the naive CD8 fraction, excluding terminally differentiated effector memory CD45RA+ cells. The table came from immunoSEQ multiplex PCR; TCRdb's copy has only in-frame clones and leaves some out. The sample lists about 2.1 million clones, approximately 94% occurring once. Input material: naive CD8+ T cells from PBMCs. Receptors were obtained from a man between 18 and 29 years old in good health. Some clones in this sample may be carry-over from other donors' samples.

The chain carries TRBV27 and TRBJ2-2; no clear D. Germline V gives CDR1 MNHEY, CDR2 SMNVEV (reference sequence). V lost 0 bases, J lost 10 bases, and 9 bases lay in between. This CDR3 spans 13 amino acids. The CDR3 region has the DNA TGTGCCAGCAGTTTATCCCTGTCCCTGGAGCTGTTTTTT. This gives the protein CASSLSLSLELFF.

This clone was seen only once. The chain couples TRBV2 to TRBJ1-2; D is possibly TRBD1 (5 bases). Trimming cost V 8 bases and J 5 bases, with 12 bases left between them. CDR1 is SNHLY, CDR2 FYNNEI, per germline. The CDR3 spans 12 residues. CDR3 amino acids: CASVSGGYGYTF. DNA of the CDR3: TGTGCCAGCGTGTCGGGGGGGTATGGCTACACCTTC.

This clone was detected once. The J gene is TRBJ2-7, the V gene TRBV28; 9 bases align to TRBD1. CDR1 is MDHEN and CDR2 is SYDVKM in the germline V gene. CDR3 length: 14 amino acids. With 6 bases clipped from V and 6 bases from J, the junction kept 9 bases outside the gene matches. As DNA, the CDR3 is TGTGCCAGCAGGCCACAGGGGGCCCCCCTCGAGCAGTACTTC. Protein sequence: CASRPQGAPLEQYF.

The V and J genes are TRBV9 and TRBJ2-2; 8 bases line up with TRBD2. Germline V gene lookup returns CDR1 SGDLS and CDR2 YYNGEE. With 6 bases clipped from V and 1 base from J, the junction kept 11 bases outside the gene matches. This CDR3 has 17 residues. The CDR3 sequence is CASTRGAGVWNTGELFF. CDR3 nucleotide sequence: TGTGCCAGCACCCGCGGAGCGGGAGTTTGGAACACCGGGGAGCTGTTTTTT.

This sequence joins TRBV6-5 and TRBJ2-7, with D maybe TRBD2 (6 bases). Germline values: CDR1 MNHEY, CDR2 SVGAGI. CDR3 length: 14 amino acids. V was cut by 8 bases and J by 4 bases, with 18 bases left in between. The CDR3 bases are TGTGCCAGCGGCGACCTCGGGACTCTTTACGAGCAGTACTTC. It codes for CASGDLGTLYEQYF.

The rearrangement joins TRBV7-9 to TRBJ1-2, with D perhaps matching TRBD1 (5 bases). Trimming removed 2 bases from V and 7 bases from J, with 14 bases in between. The CDR3 has 14 amino acids. Germline V gene lookup returns CDR1 SEHNR and CDR2 FQNEAQ (reference sequence). The CDR3 nucleotides are TGTGCCAGCAGCTTACCTGGGGCGCGGCGTGGCTACACCTTC. It is translated as CASSLPGARRGYTF.

The V gene is TRBV19, the J gene TRBJ1-1; D may be TRBD1 (6 bases). Trimming took off 3 bases at V and 5 bases at J, with 13 bases between the two ends. Germline assignment: CDR1 LNHDA and CDR2 SQIVND (reference sequence). This CDR3 comprises 14 residues. The CDR3 loop is CASSIRDKSTEAFF. As DNA, the CDR3 is TGTGCCAGTAGTATCCGGGACAAGTCGACTGAAGCTTTCTTT.

The J gene is TRBJ2-5, the V gene TRBV9, with D perhaps matching TRBD2 (5 bases). The CDR3 spans 16 residues. The germline gives CDR1 SGDLS, CDR2 YYNGEE. V was cut by 0 bases and J by 5 bases, with 17 bases left in between. The chain's CDR3 is CASSVASQPFGETQYF. The CDR3 DNA sequence: TGTGCCAGCAGCGTAGCTAGCCAACCCTTCGGGGAGACCCAGTACTTC.

The J gene is TRBJ2-3, the V gene TRBV6-5; D gene unclear. Looked up from germline, CDR1 is MNHEY and CDR2 is SVGAGI. CDR3 size: 15 residues. Trimming cost V 0 bases and J 2 bases, with 9 bases left between them. The CDR3 protein is CASSYSGRITDTQYF. The CDR3 nucleotides are TGTGCCAGCAGTTACTCTGGACGGATCACAGATACGCAGTATTTT.

The chain joins TRBV7-6 to TRBJ1-2; D uncertain. Germline lookup yields CDR1 SGHVS and CDR2 FNYEAQ. There are 15 residues in the CDR3. The ends were cut back, 3 bases at V and 2 bases at J, with 13 bases in the middle. This chain's CDR3 is CASSFYPDGNYGYTF. In nucleotides, the CDR3 is TGTGCCAGCAGCTTTTATCCGGACGGAAACTATGGCTACACCTTC.

The chain is built from TRBV7-9 and TRBJ2-1; 10 nucleotides agree with TRBD1. V dropped 5 bases and J dropped 9; count of bases not matched to a gene: 10. The germline gives CDR1 SEHNR, CDR2 FQNEAQ (reference sequence). This CDR3 region has 15 residues. This chain's CDR3 is CASSAGTGDLGEQFF. The CDR3 DNA is TGTGCCAGCAGCGCCGGGACAGGGGATTTGGGTGAGCAGTTCTTC.

As for this clone: Other nucleotide sequences from this sample produce the same CDR3. This chain joins TRBV5-1 and TRBJ2-7, with TRBD2 matching 10 bases. The V gene's germline CDR1 is SGHRS and CDR2 YFSETQ. The CDR3 sequence is 15 residues long. V was pared by 0 bases and J by 3 bases, with 3 bases of the junction left unmatched. Here the CDR3 reads CASSLGLAGVYEQYF. CDR3 bases: TGCGCCAGCAGCTTGGGGCTAGCGGGAGTCTACGAGCAGTACTTC.

V and J are TRBV27 and TRBJ2-7; 8 bases fit TRBD2. This CDR3 has 15 amino acids. V was pared by 6 bases and J by 4 bases, with 11 bases of the junction left unmatched. Germline CDR1 is MNHEY and CDR2 is SMNVEV (reference sequence). CDR3 DNA sequence: TGTGCCAGCAGCCGGACTAGCTGGGGTGGGTACGAGCAGTACTTC. The encoded protein is CASSRTSWGGYEQYF.

V and J are TRBV28 and TRBJ1-5, with 8 bases aligning to TRBD1. The CDR3 has 18 amino acids. V gave up 6 bases and J gave up 3 bases; unmatched junction bases: 16. The germline V gene has CDR1 MDHEN and CDR2 SYDVKM. This CDR3 reads CASRSDRGPTWVNQPQHF. The CDR3 region has the DNA TGTGCCAGCAGGTCTGACAGGGGCCCTACCTGGGTCAATCAGCCCCAGCATTTT.

The rearrangement joins TRBV11-1 to TRBJ1-2; D not resolved. Germline V CDR1 and CDR2: SGHAT, FQDESV (reference sequence). V shed 2 bases and J shed 0 bases, with 7 bases lying between them. The CDR3 is 14 residues long. Here the CDR3 reads CASSLLGTNYGYTF. DNA for the CDR3: TGTGCCAGCAGCTTATTGGGGACTAACTATGGCTACACCTTC.

V usage is TRBV9 and J usage is TRBJ2-2, with 7 nucleotides matching TRBD1. The CDR3 totals 15 residues. CDR1 is SGDLS, CDR2 YYNGEE, per germline. Trimming removed 4 bases from V and 2 bases from J; junction bases left unmatched: 5. CDR3 sequence (DNA): TGTGCCAGCAGCCGGGGACAGCAAAACACCGGGGAGCTGTTTTTT. Protein: CASSRGQQNTGELFF.

This chain joins TRBV5-8 and TRBJ2-3, with D unresolved. The V end lost 3 bases, the J end lost 7 bases, and 15 bases lay between the germline ends. Germline-derived CDR1 and CDR2 are SGHTS and YDEGEE. This CDR3 contains 14 residues. CDR3 DNA sequence: TGTGCCAGCAGCTCGGCCGGTTTCATGAATACGCAGTATTTT. Residues: CASSSAGFMNTQYF. Full variable domain (missing parts from reference TRBV5-8 and TRBJ2-3): EAGVTQSPTHLIKTRGQQATLRCSPISGHTSVYWYQQALGLGLQFLLWYDEGEERNRGNFPPRFSGRQFPNYSSELNVNALELEDSALYLCASSSAGFMNTQYFGPGTRLTVL.

V gene TRBV6-6 combines with J gene TRBJ1-4; 10 nucleotides line up with TRBD1. This CDR3 spans 15 amino acids. Germline V CDR1 and CDR2: MNHNY, SVGAGI (reference sequence). The V segment lost 5 bases and the J segment 8 bases; nucleotides outside the gene matches: 8. The CDR3 loop is CASSLDRGKVEKLFF. DNA of the CDR3: TGTGCCAGCAGTCTGGACAGGGGGAAGGTAGAAAAACTGTTTTTT.

The chain carries TRBV14 and TRBJ2-1; 13 bases agree with TRBD2. The CDR3 is made up of 17 amino acids. V shed 4 bases and J 7 bases; nucleotides not matched to a gene: 10. From germline, CDR1 is SGHDN and CDR2 FVKESK. The CDR3 nucleotides are TGTGCCAGCAGCCTTCGGACTAGCGGGAGCCTGGGGAATGAGCAGTTCTTC. Its translation is CASSLRTSGSLGNEQFF.

This chain connects TRBV5-3 to TRBJ2-1; 9 nucleotides line up with TRBD2. TRBV5-3 is sorted into the ORF group, with uncertain function. The CDR3 loop spans 15 amino acids. The ends lost 1 base at V and 6 bases at J; junction bases unmatched: 5. CDR3 sequence reads: CARSLISGRTNEQFF. The DNA of the CDR3 is TGTGCCAGAAGCTTGATCAGCGGGAGGACCAATGAGCAGTTCTTC.

V gene TRBV5-1 combines with J gene TRBJ2-7; D not certain. The germline gives CDR1 SGHRS, CDR2 YFSETQ. CDR3 size: 16 residues. Trimming left V 0 bases short and J 0 bases short, with 13 bases between. CDR3 nucleotide sequence: TGCGCCAGCAGCTTGGAGGGCCCGCAACGCTCCTACGAGCAGTACTTC. Translating it yields CASSLEGPQRSYEQYF.

The chain is built from TRBV19 and TRBJ2-5; 8 positions match TRBD2. J was trimmed by 3 bases and V by 5 bases; bases with no gene match: 5. This CDR3 has 14 amino acids. The germline V gene has CDR1 LNHDA and CDR2 SQIVND (reference sequence). The CDR3 DNA sequence: TGTGCCAGTAGTCCCCTCGGGGGGGAAGAGACCCAGTACTTC. Its protein is CASSPLGGEETQYF.

The V call is TRBV5-1, the J call TRBJ2-1; D remains ambiguous. Germline CDR1 SGHRS, CDR2 YFSETQ. The V gene lost 1 base and the J gene lost 0 bases, with 8 bases spanning the gap. This CDR3 spans 15 amino acids. CDR3 protein: CASSLYGSSYNEQFF. The CDR3 DNA reads TGCGCCAGCAGCTTGTACGGAAGCTCCTACAATGAGCAGTTCTTC.

This clone was detected only once. CDR3 protein: CASSTDRGSVEQYF. The CDR3 DNA sequence: TGTGCCAGCAGTACGGACAGGGGGTCGGTCGAGCAGTACTTC. The gene calls are TRBV6-5 and TRBJ2-5; 10 bases are shared with TRBD1. The DNA end is a closer match to TRBJ2-7, so the J assignment may be wrong. CDR1 and CDR2 (germline): MNHEY, SVGAGI. The CDR3 is 14 residues long.